This TCR beta chain was recovered during a study of blood T cell repertoires in COVID-19. On the study more broadly: Cohort 3 recovery required two negative PCRs, clearance, or symptom resolution. Sources were T cells, B-cell-depleted T cells, or PBMCs; the material itself was cDNA or gDNA.

The germline CDR1 and CDR2 sequences are MGHRA and YSYEKL. The CDR3 length is 15 residues. The V end was cut by 4 bases, the J end by 0 bases, with 12 bases between. In its sample, this clone was seen a few times. Participant-given clinical history determined each cohort assignment. Generated by immunoSEQ multiplex PCR, the TCRdb table keeps only in-frame clones and is missing some. The table includes some 200,000 clones, approximately 87% detected once. Source material: PBMCs or T cells enriched from blood (not recorded which). This chain uses TRBV4-1 with TRBJ1-2; D is ambiguous. The sequence was obtained from a woman between 50 and 59 years old in a cohort exposed to, infected with or recovered from COVID-19 (not recorded which). In DNA, the CDR3 is TGCGCCAGCAGCCTCCTCGGTCCCGCTAACTATGGCTACACCTTC. Encoded protein: CASSLLGPANYGYTF.